This T cell receptor beta chain was sequenced during a study of T cells after yellow fever vaccination. This clonotype was counted many times. Its target is unknown. Germline V CDR1 and CDR2: SGHRS, YFSETQ. The V end lost 1 base, the J end lost 7 bases, and 15 bases lay between the germline ends. The CDR3 is 14 residues long. TCRdb re-called the 5' RACE reads through MiXCR, storing one row per CDR3 protein. Among a few hundred thousand distinct CDR3 sequences listed, around 3.5% were seen once. General observations from the study: A large majority of primary-vaccination clones showed up again after the booster (approximately 96% CD4, 88% CD8).

The chain recombines TRBV5-1 with TRBJ2-7; perhaps TRBD2 as D (6 bases). This specimen was PBMCs, taken 15 days after the yellow fever booster vaccination. The TCR originated in a man aged 18-30 years who received the YFV17D yellow fever vaccine. The CDR3 loop is CASSLTGTPGEQYF. CDR3 DNA: TGCGCCAGCAGCTTGACCGGGACTCCCGGGGAGCAGTACTTC. The whole variable domain, remainder taken from reference TRBV5-1 and TRBJ2-7, is KAGVTQTPRYLIKTRGQQVTLSCSPISGHRSVSWYQQTPGQGLQFLFEYFSETQRNKGNFPGRFSGRQFSNSRSEMNVSTLELGDSALYLCASSLTGTPGEQYFGPGTRLTVT.